This paragraph covers one TCR beta chain sequence. Its cognate antigen is unknown. V lost 3 bases to trimming and J lost 8 bases, with 13 bases between them. This CDR3 is built from 13 residues. Germline V gives CDR1 SEHNR, CDR2 FQNEAQ (reference sequence). Though nominally healthy at sampling, donors likely had unrecorded immune exposures. The data belong to a study of cytomegalovirus exposure and HLA in healthy donors. Study summary: Prior work identified 117 million unique TCR beta sequences in some 200 million T cells.

PCR was performed using 60 Vbeta and 13 Jbeta primers. Data came from immunoSEQ multiplex PCR; TCRdb stores just in-frame clones and leaves some out. The table includes approximately 170,000 clones, about 70% detected once. Findings and limits, study-wide: The majority of CMV-associated TCR beta chains were reported as apparently HLA-restricted in a later analysis.

This chain uses TRBV7-9 with TRBJ1-2; a weak D match, TRBD1 (6 bases). The sample was PBMCs. The origin of this receptor is a woman between 40 and 50 years old in good health and CMV-seropositive. The DNA of the CDR3 is TGTGCCAGCAGCTTTCAGGGGTCTGGAGGCTACACCTTC. The encoded protein is CASSFQGSGGYTF. Based on the CDR3 plus reference TRBV7-9 and TRBJ1-2, the full variable domain is DTGVSQNPRHKITKRGQNVTFRCDPISEHNRLYWYRQTLGQGPEFLTYFQNEAQLEKSRLLSDRFSAERPKGSFSTLEIQRTEQGDSAMYLCASSFQGSGGYTFGSGTRLTVV.